The next 29 T cell receptor beta chains were all read from a single sample in a study of T cells in Graves' hyperthyroidism and ophthalmopathy. RNA transcripts yielded amplified TCR beta CDR3 regions. Using the HTBI primer set, a first-round RT-PCR was run on the TCR CDR3. Each CDR3 protein is one row after TCRdb ran MiXCR on the multiplex PCR reads. The sample comprises a few hundred thousand distinct CDR3 sequences, roughly an eighth of which are singletons, and roughly 35% rests with the top ten. Sequenced input: blood. The receptor set was obtained from a woman aged 40 to 49 with Graves' ophthalmopathy.

In its sample, this clonotype was seen many times. This sequence joins TRBV20-1 and TRBJ2-7, with TRBD1 matching over 8 bases. The V and J ends lost 2 bases and 4 bases, in that order; junction bases with no gene match: 10. The germline gives CDR1 DFQATT, CDR2 SNEGSKA (reference sequence). The CDR3 sequence is 15 residues long. As DNA, the CDR3 is TGCAGTGCTAGACCCCCCGGGGACAGGATATACGAGCAGTACTTC. Translated, it gives CSARPPGDRIYEQYF.

This clonotype was counted ten times or more. The chain recombines TRBV2 with TRBJ1-1, with a possible D match to TRBD1 (5 bases). This CDR3 is built from 13 residues. The germline gives CDR1 SNHLY, CDR2 FYNNEI. V dropped 7 bases and J dropped 2 bases, with 11 bases sitting between them. CDR3 amino acids: CASTWGGNTEAFF. The DNA of the CDR3 is TGTGCCAGCACTTGGGGCGGAAACACTGAAGCTTTCTTT.

This clonotype appeared many times. The rearrangement joins TRBV11-3 to TRBJ2-3; D is possibly TRBD1 or TRBD2 (5 bases each). This CDR3 is built from 16 residues. Per germline, CDR1 SGHNT and CDR2 YENEEA. Trimming shortened V by 2 bases and J by 3 bases, and 15 bases separated the two germline ends. In nucleotides, the CDR3 is TGTGCCAGCAGCTTACGTGTGGGGGTGTCGACAGATACGCAGTATTTT. As protein: CASSLRVGVSTDTQYF.

This clonotype has at least ten counts. The chain combines TRBV6-1 with TRBJ1-1; D not certain. Germline V gives CDR1 MNHNS, CDR2 SASEGT. Trimming stripped 6 bases from V and 1 base from J, with 12 bases between. The CDR3 consists of 14 residues. The CDR3 protein is CASSTRHRNTEAFF. The CDR3 DNA is TGTGCCAGCAGCACCCGACACAGGAACACTGAAGCTTTCTTT.

The table lists this clonotype with many counts. The chain recombines TRBV6-1 with TRBJ2-1, with 8 bases lining up with TRBD1. V shed 9 bases, J shed 6 bases, and the junction held 10 bases outside the gene matches. CDR3 length: 14 residues. From germline, CDR1 is MNHNS and CDR2 SASEGT. This CDR3 is CARGDRRVLNEQFF. CDR3 nucleotides: TGTGCCAGGGGGGACAGGAGGGTCCTCAATGAGCAGTTCTTC.

The sample holds many counts of this clonotype. The chain links TRBV20-1 to TRBJ2-5; 7 bases are shared with TRBD2. The CDR3 runs 11 residues. The V gene's germline CDR1 is DFQATT and CDR2 SNEGSKA (reference sequence). Trimming cost V 3 bases and J 11 bases; bases outside gene matches: 6. Here the CDR3 DNA reads TGCAGTGCTAGCGCGGGAGTCTTACAGTACTTC. Translated, it gives CSASAGVLQYF.

This clonotype was seen many times. The chain couples TRBV27 to TRBJ1-1; D is possibly TRBD1 (6 bases). This CDR3 comprises 16 residues. Trimming took off 7 bases at V and 3 bases at J, with 21 bases between the two ends. Germline V gene sequence: CDR1 MNHEY, CDR2 SMNVEV (reference sequence). The CDR3 here is CASIRTWGQKDTEAFF. As DNA, the CDR3 is TGTGCCAGCATAAGGACTTGGGGGCAGAAGGACACTGAAGCTTTCTTT.

This clonotype was found many times. This rearrangement joins TRBV6-1 to TRBJ2-7; TRBD1 agrees at 7 bases. The CDR3 contains 14 residues. Looked up from germline, CDR1 is MNHNS and CDR2 is SASEGT. Trimming took 5 bases from V and 4 from J; bases not matched to a gene: 8. The CDR3 reads CASSPGTEGYEQYF. The CDR3 DNA reads TGTGCCAGCAGTCCCGGGACAGAGGGTTACGAGCAGTACTTC.

This clonotype was picked up many times. V gene TRBV6-1 combines with J gene TRBJ2-7; 7 bases agree with TRBD1. The CDR3 runs to 16 residues. Germline V lookup: CDR1 MNHNS, CDR2 SASEGT. V lost 5 bases and J lost 0; bases outside the gene matches: 10. The DNA of the CDR3 is TGTGCCAGCAGTCATTACCGGGACAGCCTCTCCTACGAGCAGTACTTC. Translating gives CASSHYRDSLSYEQYF.

In its sample, this clonotype was seen many times. The V and J genes are TRBV7-9 and TRBJ1-1, with 10 positions matching TRBD1. The V segment lost 2 bases and the J segment 4 bases; nucleotides outside the gene matches: 10. This CDR3 is built from 17 residues. Germline V gene data show CDR1 as SEHNR and CDR2 as FQNEAQ (reference sequence). In DNA, the CDR3 is TGTGCCAGCAGCTTACTCGGATTGGACAGGGGGACCACTGAAGCTTTCTTT. Residues: CASSLLGLDRGTTEAFF.

This clonotype has only a few counts. V gene TRBV27 combines with J gene TRBJ2-3, with a weak D call TRBD1 (6 bases). CDR3 length: 15 amino acids. Trimming left V 5 bases short and J 3 bases short, with 15 bases between. Germline loops: CDR1 MNHEY, CDR2 SMNVEV (reference sequence). The CDR3 here is CASSRQAEGTDTQYF. The CDR3 bases are TGTGCCAGCAGTCGACAGGCAGAGGGAACAGATACGCAGTATTTT.

The chain joins TRBV5-5 to TRBJ1-4; the D gene is possibly TRBD1 (5 bases). The CDR3 is 14 amino acids. V was pared by 3 bases and J by 5 bases, with 11 bases between. CDR1 and CDR2 from the germline V gene are SGHKS and YYEKEE (reference sequence). The chain's CDR3 is CASSSGGINEKLFF. DNA for the CDR3: TGTGCCAGCAGCTCTGGGGGAATCAATGAAAAACTGTTTTTT.

V is TRBV4-1 and J is TRBJ1-2; 7 nucleotides line up with TRBD1. Germline-derived CDR1 and CDR2 are MGHRA and YSYEKL. Trimming removed 4 bases from V and 4 bases from J; junction bases left unmatched: 9. The CDR3 runs 15 residues. The CDR3 region has the DNA TGCGCCAGCAGCCCTCTCGGGGACAGAATCTATGGCTACACCTTC. Translating gives CASSPLGDRIYGYTF.

This clonotype was counted between two and nine times. V usage is TRBV7-9 and J usage is TRBJ2-7; D is perhaps TRBD1 (6 bases). Germline CDR1 reads SEHNR; CDR2 reads FQNEAQ (reference sequence). With 1 base removed from V and 2 bases from J, the gap between germline ends came to 12 bases. The CDR3 contains 15 residues. The CDR3 coding sequence is TGTGCCAGCAGCTTAGGGACGGGACAAACCTACGAGCAGTACTTC. Translation gives CASSLGTGQTYEQYF.

The chain couples TRBV19 to TRBJ2-2; no clear D gene. Trimming cost V 7 bases and J 4 bases, with 13 bases left between them. The V gene's germline CDR1 is LNHDA and CDR2 SQIVND (reference sequence). The CDR3 has 14 residues. The DNA of the CDR3 is TGTGCCAGTACCGAGGTGGTGGGCACCGGGGAGCTGTTTTTT. It encodes CASTEVVGTGELFF.

The chain employs TRBV6-1 and TRBJ1-5; D gene uncertain. CDR1 MNHNS and CDR2 SASEGT come from the germline V gene. CDR3 length: 13 amino acids. V dropped 5 bases and J dropped 5 bases, with 10 bases sitting between them. The CDR3: CASSLLADQPQHF. As DNA, the CDR3 is TGTGCCAGCAGTCTCCTGGCCGATCAGCCCCAGCATTTT.

This clonotype was counted ten times or more. The V call is TRBV28, the J call TRBJ1-6; tentatively, D is TRBD1 (5 bases). This CDR3 spans 14 amino acids. Trimming pared 6 bases from V and 3 bases from J, leaving 9 bases between. CDR1 and CDR2 from the germline V gene are MDHEN and SYDVKM. The CDR3: CASRIQGYNSPLHF. The CDR3 DNA follows: TGTGCCAGCAGGATCCAGGGCTATAATTCACCCCTCCACTTT.

Many counts were recorded for this clonotype. The V call is TRBV20-1, the J call TRBJ2-5, with 7 bases that match TRBD1. CDR3 length: 14 residues. V dropped 6 bases and J dropped 5; count of bases not matched to a gene: 12. The V gene's germline CDR1 is DFQATT and CDR2 SNEGSKA (reference sequence). DNA for the CDR3: TGCAGTGCAAACCCGGGACAGTCGCCGGAGACCCAGTACTTC. Protein sequence: CSANPGQSPETQYF.

The table lists this clonotype with many counts. V gene TRBV7-8 combines with J gene TRBJ1-1; TRBD1 might be the D (5 bases). Trimming pared 5 bases from V and 0 bases from J, leaving 13 bases between. The length of the CDR3 is 15 residues. The germline V gene has CDR1 SGHVS and CDR2 FQNEAQ. The CDR3 DNA sequence: TGTGCCAGCAGCCCCCGACAGAACCTGAACACTGAAGCTTTCTTT. The encoded protein is CASSPRQNLNTEAFF.

This clonotype has at least ten counts. CDR3 loop: CATMMRGIGTEAFF. The DNA for the CDR3 is TGTGCCACCATGATGCGGGGGATAGGCACTGAAGCTTTCTTT. The V and J genes are TRBV15 and TRBJ1-1, with a weak D call TRBD1 (5 bases). The V end lost 7 bases, the J end lost 4 bases, and 16 bases lay between the germline ends. The germline CDR1 and CDR2 sequences are LNHNV and YYDKDF (reference sequence). CDR3 length equals 14 residues.

The chain couples TRBV12-5 to TRBJ2-5, with a possible D match to TRBD1 (8 bases). This CDR3 comprises 14 residues. Germline lookup yields CDR1 LGHNT and CDR2 FRNRAP. V shed 1 base and J shed 4 bases, with 10 bases lying between them. The CDR3 bases are TGTGCTAGTGGTTTGGACAGGGGGGGAGAGACCCAGTACTTC. Translated, it gives CASGLDRGGETQYF.

The V gene is TRBV19, the J gene TRBJ1-1; D is unresolved. CDR1 and CDR2 (germline): LNHDA, SQIVND (reference sequence). Between the trimmed V and J ends, which lost 6 bases and 0 bases, there was a span of 14 bases. This CDR3 comprises 15 residues. CDR3 coding DNA: TGTGCCAGTAGGCCTACCAGGAGCATGAACACTGAAGCTTTCTTT. This translates into CASRPTRSMNTEAFF.

As regards this clonotype: This may be a read error: a much more frequent sequence differs by one nucleotide. The rearrangement joins TRBV7-9 to TRBJ2-3, with 9 bases fitting TRBD2. The CDR3 contains 15 residues. The germline V gene has CDR1 SEHNR and CDR2 FQNEAQ (reference sequence). The CDR3 DNA follows: TGTGCCGGCAGCTTAGGCGGGGGGGCGGCAGATACGCAGTATTTT. Encoded protein: CAGSLGGGAADTQYF. Based on the CDR3 plus reference TRBV7-9 and TRBJ2-3, the full variable domain is DTGVSQNPRHKITKRGQNVTFRCDPISEHNRLYWYRQTLGQGPEFLTYFQNEAQLEKSRLLSDRFSAERPKGSFSTLEIQRTEQGDSAMYLCAGSLGGGAADTQYFGPGTRLTVL.

This clonotype was counted only a few times. This chain connects TRBV19 to TRBJ1-1; 7 nucleotides align to TRBD1. Germline V gene sequence: CDR1 LNHDA, CDR2 SQIVND (reference sequence). The CDR3 consists of 14 residues. V was clipped by 7 bases and J by 2 bases; unmatched bases: 7. CDR3 coding DNA: TGTGCCAGTATCCGGACAGGACATAACACTGAAGCTTTCTTT. It codes for CASIRTGHNTEAFF.

This clonotype was seen at least ten times. This chain connects TRBV2 to TRBJ2-5, with D perhaps given as TRBD1 or TRBD2 (6 bases each). Germline values: CDR1 SNHLY, CDR2 FYNNEI. Trimming cost V 5 bases and J 5 bases, with 21 bases left between them. The CDR3 extends over 16 amino acids. The CDR3 sequence is CASSPMAGRGGETQYF. As DNA, the CDR3 is TGTGCCAGCAGTCCAATGGCCGGGAGAGGGGGTGAGACCCAGTACTTC.

In this sample, this clonotype turned up a few times. Since a much larger clone is just one base distant, this may be a read error. The chain combines TRBV2 with TRBJ2-7, with D unclear. Germline lookup yields CDR1 SNHLY and CDR2 FYNNEI. CDR3 size: 11 residues. The CDR3 here is CASFSSHEQYF. The CDR3 coding sequence is TGTGCCAGCTTTAGCTCCCACGAGCAGTACTTC.

This clonotype was detected ten times or more. The rearrangement uses TRBV15 and TRBJ1-2; the match to TRBD1 covers 11 bases. The CDR3 contains 15 residues. V shed 1 base and J 4 bases; nucleotides not matched to a gene: 2. The V gene's germline CDR1 is LNHNV and CDR2 YYDKDF (reference sequence). The CDR3 DNA follows: TGTGCCACCAGCAGAGGGACAGGGGGCGTCTATGGCTACACCTTC. This codes for CATSRGTGGVYGYTF.

A few counts support this clonotype. CDR3 region: CASRSTGEGQPQHF. CDR3 coding DNA: TGTGCCAGCAGGTCGACAGGGGAGGGTCAGCCCCAGCATTTT. The chain carries TRBV7-9 and TRBJ1-5; 8 nucleotides agree with TRBD1. Germline V gene lookup returns CDR1 SEHNR and CDR2 FQNEAQ (reference sequence). V lost 6 bases and J lost 6; bases outside the gene matches: 7. The CDR3 contains 14 residues.

This clonotype was seen many times. The chain recombines TRBV2 with TRBJ1-4; D uncertain. The CDR3 is 14 amino acids. V dropped 2 bases and J dropped 3 bases, with 7 bases sitting between them. CDR1 is SNHLY, CDR2 FYNNEI, per germline. The CDR3 sequence is CASSEITANEKLFF. For the CDR3, the DNA is TGTGCCAGCAGTGAAATCACGGCTAATGAAAAACTGTTTTTT.